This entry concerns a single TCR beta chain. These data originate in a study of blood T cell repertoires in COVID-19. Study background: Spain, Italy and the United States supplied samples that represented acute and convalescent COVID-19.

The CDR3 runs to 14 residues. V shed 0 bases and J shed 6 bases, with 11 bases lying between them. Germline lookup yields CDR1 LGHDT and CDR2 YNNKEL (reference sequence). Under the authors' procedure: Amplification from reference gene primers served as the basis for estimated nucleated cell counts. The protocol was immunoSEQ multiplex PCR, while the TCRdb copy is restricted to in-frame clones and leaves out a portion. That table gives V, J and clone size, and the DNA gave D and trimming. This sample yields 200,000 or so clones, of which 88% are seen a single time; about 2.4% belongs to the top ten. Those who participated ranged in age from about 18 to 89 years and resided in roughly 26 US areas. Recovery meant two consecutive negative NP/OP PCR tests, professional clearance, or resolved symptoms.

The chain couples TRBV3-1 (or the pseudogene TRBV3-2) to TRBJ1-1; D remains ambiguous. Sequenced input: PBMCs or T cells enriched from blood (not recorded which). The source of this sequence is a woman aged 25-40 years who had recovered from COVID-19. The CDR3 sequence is CASSQDPWSPEAFF. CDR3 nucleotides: TGTGCCAGCAGCCAAGATCCGTGGAGTCCTGAAGCTTTCTTT.